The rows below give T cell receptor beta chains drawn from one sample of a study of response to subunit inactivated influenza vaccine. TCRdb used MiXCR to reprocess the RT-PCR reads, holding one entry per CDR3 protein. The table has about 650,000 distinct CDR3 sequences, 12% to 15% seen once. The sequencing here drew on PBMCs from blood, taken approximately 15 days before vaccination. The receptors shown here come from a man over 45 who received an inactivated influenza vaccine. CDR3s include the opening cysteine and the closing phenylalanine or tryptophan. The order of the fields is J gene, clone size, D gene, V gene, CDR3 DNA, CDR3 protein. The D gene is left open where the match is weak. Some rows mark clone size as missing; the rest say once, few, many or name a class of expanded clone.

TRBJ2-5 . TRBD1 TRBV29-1 TGCAGCGGGTCCACAGGGGCGAAAGAGACCCAGTACTTC CSGSTGAKETQYF
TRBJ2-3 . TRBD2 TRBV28 TGTGCCAGCAGTTCACTAGCGGAGTACACAGATACGCAGTATTTT CASSSLAEYTDTQYF
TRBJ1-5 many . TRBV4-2 TGTGCCAGCAGCCTTTCAGGCCAGGCTTCCAATCAGCCCCAGCATTTT CASSLSGQASNQPQHF
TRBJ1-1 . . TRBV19 TGTGCCAGTAGTATAGCCATAGGAGTATTGAACACTGAAGCTTTCTTT CASSIAIGVLNTEAFF
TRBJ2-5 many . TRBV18 TGTGCCAGCTCAAACCGGAAGCGGCAATCGGGGGAGACCCAGTACTTC CASSNRKRQSGETQYF
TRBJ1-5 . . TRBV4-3 TGCGCCAGCAGCCAAGATCACAGGAGGGCTCAGCCCCAGCATTTT CASSQDHRRAQPQHF
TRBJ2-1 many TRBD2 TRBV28 TGTGCCAGCAGTTCCCCGGTCGTGGCGGGAGGACAACGAGACAATGAGCAGTTCTTC CASSSPVVAGGQRDNEQFF
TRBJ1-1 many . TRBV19 TGTGCCAGTAGTATCGGGGGACTGAACACTGAAGCTTTCTTT CASSIGGLNTEAFF
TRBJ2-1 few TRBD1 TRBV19 TGTGCCAGTAGTATTGAGGACAGGGGATACAATGAGCAGTTCTTC CASSIEDRGYNEQFF
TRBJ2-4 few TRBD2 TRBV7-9 TGTGCCAGCAGCTTAAGTACGGGACTAGCAAACATTCAGTACTTC CASSLSTGLANIQYF
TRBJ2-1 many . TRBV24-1 TGTGCCACCAGGGATGTCTCGAATGAGCAGTTCTTC CATRDVSNEQFF
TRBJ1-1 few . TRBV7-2 TGTGCCAGCAGCTTAGCGGCCGGTGTACAGAACACTGAAGCTTTCTTT CASSLAAGVQNTEAFF
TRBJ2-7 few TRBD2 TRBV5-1 TGCGCCAGCAGCCCAGGGACTAGCGGCCTCTCCTACGAGCAGTACTTC CASSPGTSGLSYEQYF
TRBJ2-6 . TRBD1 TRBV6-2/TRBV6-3 TGTGCCAGCAGTTACTCATCAGGGGGCCGCGGGGCCAACGTCCTGACTTTC CASSYSSGGRGANVLTF
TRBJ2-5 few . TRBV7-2 TGTGCCAGCAGCCGTAACCCGGAGACCCAGTACTTC CASSRNPETQYF
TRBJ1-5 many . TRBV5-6 TGTGCCAGCAGCTTATTCGGTTCCACAATTCAGCCCCAGCATTTT CASSLFGSTIQPQHF
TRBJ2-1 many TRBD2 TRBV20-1 TGCAGTGCTAGAGACCCTAGCGGGTACTACAATGAGCAGTTCTTC CSARDPSGYYNEQFF
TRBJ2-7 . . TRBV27 TGTGCCAGCAGTTTATTCCCACAGGCTACCTACGAGCAGTACTTC CASSLFPQATYEQYF
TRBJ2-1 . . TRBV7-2 TGTGCCAGCATGGCCGGAAGCTCCTACAATGAGCAGTTCTTC CASMAGSSYNEQFF
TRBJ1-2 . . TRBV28 TGTGCCAGCAGAGGGGCAGGGGAAGGCTATGGCTACACCTTC CASRGAGEGYGYTF
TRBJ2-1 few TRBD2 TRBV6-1 TGTGCCAGCAGAATTTCGGGGGGGAGCTCCTACAATGAGCAGTTCTTC CASRISGGSSYNEQFF
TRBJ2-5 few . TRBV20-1 TGCAGTGCTAGATCCCGACTAGACGCCCACCAAGAGACCCAGTACTTC CSARSRLDAHQETQYF
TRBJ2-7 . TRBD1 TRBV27 TGTGCCAGCAGTTCCAACCACGTGACAGGGGCCTCGGGGCAGTACTTC CASSSNHVTGASGQYF
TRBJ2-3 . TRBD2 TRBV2 TGTGCCAGCAGTCTACTAGCGGTCCTGCATACGCAGTATTTT CASSLLAVLHTQYF
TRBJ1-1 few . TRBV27 TGTGCCAGCAGTTGGTTTTCTTCCACTGAAGCTTTCTTT CASSWFSSTEAFF
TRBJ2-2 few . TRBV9 TGTGCCAGCAGCGTCTCTCGAGAGACCGGGGAGCTGTTTTTT CASSVSRETGELFF
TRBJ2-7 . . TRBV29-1 TGCAGCGTTGCCCAGGGGAGCGAGCAGTACTTC CSVAQGSEQYF
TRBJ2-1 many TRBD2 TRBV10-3 TGTGCCATCAGTGAGGCCAGGTATCAGCGGGAGGAGTCCTACAATGAGCAGTTCTTC CAISEARYQREESYNEQFF
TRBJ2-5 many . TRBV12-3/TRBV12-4 TGTGCCAGCAGTTTATATAAGGGGCAAGAGACCCAGTACTTC CASSLYKGQETQYF
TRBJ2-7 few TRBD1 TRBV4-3 TGCGCCAGCAGCCAAGATACAGGGGAGACCTACGAGCAGTACTTC CASSQDTGETYEQYF
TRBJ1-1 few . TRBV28 TGTGCCAGCAGCCCGGGACGTTCGAACACTGAAGCTTTCTTT CASSPGRSNTEAFF
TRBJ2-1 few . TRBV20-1 TGCAGTGCGGATGCCGGGATAGTCTACAATGAGCAGTTCTTC CSADAGIVYNEQFF
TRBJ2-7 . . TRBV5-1 TGCGCCAGCAGCTTGGAGCCAGGCCCCTACGAGCAGTACTTC CASSLEPGPYEQYF
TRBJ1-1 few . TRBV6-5 TGTGCCAGCAGTTACTCTGAACAGGGCGCTGAAGCTTTCTTT CASSYSEQGAEAFF
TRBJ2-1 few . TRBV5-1 TGCGCCAGCAGCCTGGGCGGGGGCGGTAGCTCTTTAGAGCAGTTCTTC CASSLGGGGSSLEQFF
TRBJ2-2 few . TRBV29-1 TGCAGCGTGCAGAGGGACACCGGGGAGCTGTTTTTT CSVQRDTGELFF
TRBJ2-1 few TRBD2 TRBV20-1 TGCAGTGCTAGAGATGGGACTAAGACCTACAATGAGCAGTTCTTC CSARDGTKTYNEQFF
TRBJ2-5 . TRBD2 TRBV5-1 TGCGCCAGCAGCTTGACCGGGGGGAAAGGGGAGACCCAGTACTTC CASSLTGGKGETQYF
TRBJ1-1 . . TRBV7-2 TGTGCCAGCAGCTTATTCCTCCGGGACGGGAACACTGAAGCTTTCTTT CASSLFLRDGNTEAFF
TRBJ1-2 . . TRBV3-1 TGTGCCAGCAGCCCTGCGCGGGTCGGTGGCTACACCTTC CASSPARVGGYTF
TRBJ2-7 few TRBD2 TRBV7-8 TGTGCCAGCAGCTTAGTAGTACTAGCGGGGGACTACGAGCAGTACTTC CASSLVVLAGDYEQYF
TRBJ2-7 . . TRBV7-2 TGTGCCAGCAGCTTGGGTTGGACCAACGAGCAGTACTTC CASSLGWTNEQYF
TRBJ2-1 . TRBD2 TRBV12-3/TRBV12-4 TGTGCCAGCAGCTTATATGGGACTAGCGGGGGGAATGAGCAGTTCTTC CASSLYGTSGGNEQFF
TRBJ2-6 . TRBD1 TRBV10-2 TGCGCCAGCCGGGACAGGGGGCTTTCTGGGGCCAACGTCCTGACTTTC CASRDRGLSGANVLTF
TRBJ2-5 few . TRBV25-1 TGTGCCAGCAGTGGAGGGAGGAGTATAGCGGCTCAAGAGACCCAGTACTTC CASSGGRSIAAQETQYF
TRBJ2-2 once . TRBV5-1 TGCGCCAGCAGCTTGGAGGGCAGGGCCGGCGGGGAGCTGTTTTTT CASSLEGRAGGELFF
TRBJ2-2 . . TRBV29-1 TGCAGCGTTGGACAGAACACCGGGGAGCTGTTTTTT CSVGQNTGELFF
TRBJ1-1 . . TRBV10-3 TGTGCCATCAGTGCGTACCCAAACACTGAAGCTTTCTTT CAISAYPNTEAFF
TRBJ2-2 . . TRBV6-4 TGTGCCAGCAGTGTTGAGGGGGGCTTCACCGGGGAGCTGTTTTTT CASSVEGGFTGELFF
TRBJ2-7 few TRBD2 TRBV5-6 TGTGCCAGTAAGACTAGCGGGAGAAGCTACGAGCAGTACTTC CASKTSGRSYEQYF
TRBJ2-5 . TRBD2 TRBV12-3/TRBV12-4 TGTGCCAGCCAAAGCGGGGCTACCCAAGAGACCCAGTACTTC CASQSGATQETQYF
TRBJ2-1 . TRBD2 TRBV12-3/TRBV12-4 TGTGCCAGCAGTTCCGGGACTAGCGGCCACCTTACCTACAATGAGCAGTTCTTC CASSSGTSGHLTYNEQFF
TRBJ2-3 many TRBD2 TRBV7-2 TGTGCCAGCAGGAGGACCGGGGGGATAGATACGCAGTATTTT CASRRTGGIDTQYF
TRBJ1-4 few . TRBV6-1 TGTGCCAGCACCCCCAGGGGTAATGGTGAAAAACTGTTTTTT CASTPRGNGEKLFF